This T cell receptor beta chain is drawn from a study of T cell responses to AZD1222 COVID-19 vaccine. Looking at the study overall: The study pooled second doses at about 4 or about 12 weeks.

The V gene's germline CDR1 is MDHEN and CDR2 SYDVKM. CDR3 size: 17 residues. V dropped 6 bases and J dropped 2; count of bases not matched to a gene: 10. The protocol was immunoSEQ multiplex PCR, while the TCRdb copy is restricted to in-frame clones and leaves out a portion. The table lists roughly 140,000 clones, over 75% of them singletons, with around 3.7% in the top ten. This clone was counted a single time. The origin of this receptor is an adult in good health. This chain uses TRBV28 with TRBJ1-4; 9 positions agree with TRBD1. The sample consisted of peripheral blood, taken on day 0 of AZD1222 vaccination. Written as DNA, the CDR3 is TGTGCCAGCAGACCTGGGACAGGGTCTCCCACTAATGAAAAACTGTTTTTT. Amino acid sequence: CASRPGTGSPTNEKLFF.